A single sample gave rise to the 19 T cell receptor beta chains below, sequenced in a study of response to subunit inactivated influenza vaccine. Each CDR3 protein is one row after TCRdb ran MiXCR on the RT-PCR reads. The data contain under 950,000 distinct CDR3 sequences, 21% of them singletons. Here the sequenced sample was PBMCs from blood, taken 5 days after vaccination. These receptor sequences come from a middle-aged man who received an inactivated influenza vaccine.

V usage is TRBV7-9 and J usage is TRBJ2-7, with TRBD2 matching 12 bases. This CDR3 comprises 15 residues. Trimming cost V 3 bases and J 5 bases; bases outside gene matches: 5. CDR1 is SEHNR, CDR2 FQNEAQ, per germline (reference sequence). CDR3 in amino acids: CASSFLAGGLDEQYF. The CDR3 DNA sequence: TGTGCCAGCAGCTTTCTAGCGGGGGGGCTGGACGAGCAGTACTTC.

This chain connects TRBV21-1 to TRBJ1-2; the tabulated D call, TRBD1, remains unverified against the DNA. TRBV21-1 is an annotated pseudogene. The CDR3 is 17 amino acids. Written as DNA, the CDR3 is TGTGCCAGCAGCAACGATAGTGACAGGGTAATAAACTATGGCTACACCTTC. Translation: CASSNDSDRVINYGYTF.

This chain joins TRBV6-5 and TRBJ1-2, with 8 nucleotides matching TRBD1. V was clipped by 0 bases and J by 8 bases; unmatched bases: 17. The V gene's germline CDR1 is MNHEY and CDR2 SVGAGI. This CDR3 has 18 residues. The CDR3 is CASSYSHHALPQGEGYTF. The CDR3, as DNA: TGTGCCAGCAGTTACTCCCATCATGCCCTTCCACAGGGGGAAGGCTACACCTTC.

This clonotype was found a few times. This chain uses TRBV6-1 with TRBJ2-4; a possible D gene is TRBD2 (5 bases). CDR3 size: 14 residues. V lost 4 bases and J lost 6, with 13 bases in between. In germline, CDR1 is MNHNS, CDR2 SASEGT. Written as DNA, the CDR3 is TGTGCCAGCAGTGTCGCCGTTCGGGGAAACATTCAGTACTTC. It codes for CASSVAVRGNIQYF.

This chain connects TRBV18 to TRBJ2-7, with TRBD2 identical over 9 bases. Trimming cost V 5 bases and J 5 bases; bases outside gene matches: 7. CDR1 is KGHSH, CDR2 LQKENI, per germline. There are 14 residues in the CDR3. CDR3 region: CASSSSGSYDEQYF. The CDR3 nucleotides read TGTGCCAGCTCAAGTAGCGGGAGCTACGACGAGCAGTACTTC.

The CDR3 DNA reads TGTGCCAGCATGAGGCGGGGGGCGGGGAACACTGAAGCTTTCTTT. This translates into CASMRRGAGNTEAFF. This chain uses TRBV7-2 with TRBJ1-1; perhaps TRBD1 as D (6 bases). Germline V gives CDR1 SGHTA, CDR2 FQGNSA. The CDR3 is 15 residues long. Trimming shortened V by 7 bases and J by 1 base, and 16 bases separated the two germline ends.

This clonotype showed up just a few times. The chain couples TRBV20-1 to TRBJ2-3; D may be TRBD1 or TRBD2 (5 bases each). The CDR3 extends over 13 amino acids. Germline assignment: CDR1 DFQATT and CDR2 SNEGSKA (reference sequence). This CDR3 is CRGRDTSTDTQYF. The CDR3 DNA follows: TGCAGGGGACGGGATACTAGCACAGATACGCAGTATTTT.

In the case of this clonotype: A much larger clone is a single base away; this may be a read error. The chain combines TRBV20-1 with TRBJ2-7; D gene uncertain. The CDR3 totals 13 residues. Germline V lookup: CDR1 DFQATT, CDR2 SNEGSKA (reference sequence). CDR3 DNA: TGCAGGGCTAGAGAGTCACTTTCCTACGAGCAGTACTTC. Residues: CRARESLSYEQYF.

This clonotype was picked up a small number of times. This chain uses TRBV20-1 with TRBJ1-4; possible D gene TRBD1, 6 bases. The CDR3 has 14 amino acids. The V and J ends lost 6 bases and 7 bases respectively, with 18 bases between them. In germline, CDR1 is DFQATT, CDR2 SNEGSKA (reference sequence). CDR3 amino acids: CSATETGMGEKLFF. DNA for the CDR3: TGCAGTGCCACCGAAACAGGGATGGGTGAAAAACTGTTTTTT.

The V and J genes are TRBV24-1 and TRBJ2-1; perhaps TRBD1 as D (6 bases). V was trimmed by 2 bases and J by 8 bases, leaving 9 bases between them. Germline V gene lookup returns CDR1 KGHDR and CDR2 SFDVKD. CDR3 size: 13 residues. CDR3 DNA sequence: TGTGCCACCAGTGATTCTCCAGGGGATGAGCAGTTCTTC. Protein: CATSDSPGDEQFF.

This chain uses TRBV29-1 with TRBJ2-2; 7 bases fit TRBD2. The germline V gene has CDR1 SQVTM and CDR2 ANQGSEA. V lost 7 bases to trimming and J lost 1 base; unmatched junction nucleotides: 3. The CDR3 has 13 amino acids. CDR3 in amino acids: CSGSSGNTGELFF. The CDR3, as DNA: TGCAGCGGATCTAGCGGGAACACCGGGGAGCTGTTTTTT.

The rearrangement links TRBV5-1 to TRBJ1-1; 8 nucleotides align to TRBD1. Germline CDR1 reads SGHRS; CDR2 reads YFSETQ. The CDR3 consists of 15 residues. V trimming: 4 bases; J trimming: 3 bases; junction bases outside the gene matches: 8. The CDR3 protein is CASSIDGQGYTEAFF. The CDR3 coding sequence is TGCGCCAGCAGCATCGATGGACAGGGATACACTGAAGCTTTCTTT.

This clonotype was seen a few times. The chain links TRBV18 to TRBJ2-7; perhaps TRBD1 as D (5 bases). Germline CDR1 reads KGHSH; CDR2 reads LQKENI. The CDR3 extends over 15 amino acids. V lost 2 bases and J 1 base, leaving 12 bases between the germline ends. The CDR3 coding sequence is TGTGCCAGCTCACCATCGACAGCAGCTTCCTACGAGCAGTACTTC. Its translation is CASSPSTAASYEQYF.

V is TRBV18 and J is TRBJ2-5, with 8 bases identical to TRBD1. CDR1 and CDR2 from the germline V gene are KGHSH and LQKENI. This CDR3 has 18 amino acids. V lost 5 bases to trimming and J lost 2 bases; unmatched junction nucleotides: 16. The CDR3 reads CASSYLTGTGRQQETQYF. CDR3 DNA: TGTGCCAGCTCATACCTCACCGGGACAGGACGACAACAAGAGACCCAGTACTTC.

The chain couples TRBV27 to TRBJ1-6; the D is unclear. CDR1 MNHEY and CDR2 SMNVEV come from the germline V gene (reference sequence). The V end lost 2 bases, the J end lost 7 bases, and 9 bases lay between the germline ends. The CDR3 is made up of 14 amino acids. The CDR3 bases are TGTGCCAGCAGTTTAGGGTACGCGAATTCACCCCTCCACTTT. Translation: CASSLGYANSPLHF.

This clonotype was seen a few times. This chain joins TRBV6-5 and TRBJ2-1, with TRBD2 identical over 9 bases. CDR3 length equals 17 residues. Germline CDR1 reads MNHEY; CDR2 reads SVGAGI. Trimming removed 2 bases from V and 2 bases from J; junction bases left unmatched: 7. CDR3 bases: TGTGCCAGCAGTTACGGCCTAGCGGGGACCCCCTACAATGAGCAGTTCTTC. It yields the protein CASSYGLAGTPYNEQFF.

This clonotype was seen a few times. V is TRBV12-3 or TRBV12-4 and J is TRBJ2-5; D remains unclear. This CDR3 is 16 amino acids long. Trimming took 5 bases from V and 3 from J, leaving 19 bases between them. The CDR3 nucleotides are TGTGCCAGCAGTACACCCACGGACGGACCGAAAGAGACCCAGTACTTC. This codes for CASSTPTDGPKETQYF.

This clonotype has only one observation. One junction end does not reproduce the germline sequence, and a read error may be involved. The chain combines TRBV9 with TRBJ1-1; D is ambiguous. Germline V CDR1 and CDR2: SGDLS, YYNGEE. This CDR3 is built from 13 residues. In DNA, the CDR3 is TGTGCCGGCAGCGGTACCATGAACACTGAAGCTTTCTTT. As protein: CAGSGTMNTEAFF. Full variable domain (remainder filled in from reference TRBV9 and TRBJ1-1): DSGVTQTPKHLITATGQRVTLRCSPRSGDLSVYWYQQSLDQGLQFLIQYYNGEERAKGNILERFSAQQFPDLHSELNLSSLELGDSALYFCAGSGTMNTEAFFGQGTRLTVV.

This clonotype turned up a few times. This rearrangement joins TRBV12-3 or TRBV12-4 to TRBJ1-2; D unresolved. This CDR3 has 12 amino acids. V was trimmed by 4 bases and J by 7 bases, leaving 10 bases between them. The CDR3 nucleotides read TGTGCCAGCAGTTCCACAGCGTTTGGCTACACCTTC. It encodes CASSSTAFGYTF.